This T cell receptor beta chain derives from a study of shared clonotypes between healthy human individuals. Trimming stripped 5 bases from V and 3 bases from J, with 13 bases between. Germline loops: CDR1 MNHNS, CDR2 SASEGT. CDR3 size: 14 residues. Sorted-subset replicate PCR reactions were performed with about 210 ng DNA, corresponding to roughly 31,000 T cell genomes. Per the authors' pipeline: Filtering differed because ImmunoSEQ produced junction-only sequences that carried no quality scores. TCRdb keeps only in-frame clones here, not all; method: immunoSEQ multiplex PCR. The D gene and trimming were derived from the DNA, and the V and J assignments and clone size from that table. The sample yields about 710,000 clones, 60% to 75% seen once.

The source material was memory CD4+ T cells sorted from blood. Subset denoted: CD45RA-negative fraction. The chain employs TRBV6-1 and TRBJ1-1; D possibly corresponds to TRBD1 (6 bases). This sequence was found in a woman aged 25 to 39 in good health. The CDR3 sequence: CASSPRKGDTEAFF. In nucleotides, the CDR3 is TGTGCCAGCAGTCCTCGAAAGGGGGACACTGAAGCTTTCTTT.